These T cell receptor beta chains were read from a single sample in a study of PD-L1 blockade in urothelial cancer. This table comes from immunoSEQ multiplex PCR, and its TCRdb copy is limited to in-frame clones, with some not included. The sample shows roughly 87,000 clones, around 92% of them seen only once. Specimen: PBMCs, collected around atezolizumab (anti-PD-L1) treatment. The receptors originated from an elderly woman with urothelial cancer. The CDR3 runs from the conserved cysteine through the conserved F or W. The D gene is left open where the match is weak. Expanded clones are given a class, and other clones once, few, many or no size at all.

cdr3_nt cdr3_aa cdr3_length clone_size j_call v_call d_call
TGTGCCAGCAGCTTAGTCCCCAGAACTGAAGCTTTCTTT CASSLVPRTEAFF 13 NA TRBJ1-1 TRBV7-9 NA
TGTGCCAGCTCACAGGGGGCAGGGGTTACCTACGAGCAGTACTTC CASSQGAGVTYEQYF 15 NA TRBJ2-7 TRBV18 TRBD1
TGTGCCAGCAGCGGACCAGCGGGAGGTCGACCCTCCTACAATGAGCAGTTCTTC CASSGPAGGRPSYNEQFF 18 NA TRBJ2-1 TRBV7-2 TRBD2
TGTGCCAGCAGCCCTGGAAGCGTGACCTCCTACAATGAGCAGTTCTTC CASSPGSVTSYNEQFF 16 NA TRBJ2-1 TRBV11-3 NA
TGTGCCAGCACTAAACAGGGCTTCGACACAGATACGCAGTATTTT CASTKQGFDTDTQYF 15 NA TRBJ2-3 TRBV2 NA
TGTGCCAGTAGTATCTCGTCTAACACTGAAGCTTTCTTT CASSISSNTEAFF 13 NA TRBJ1-1 TRBV19 NA
TGTGCCAGCTCACCAACGGGAGCAACTAATGAAAAACTGTTTTTT CASSPTGATNEKLFF 15 once TRBJ1-4 TRBV18 NA
TGTGCCAGCAGCCGACAGGGGATCGCCGGGGAGCTGTTTTTT CASSRQGIAGELFF 14 NA TRBJ2-2 TRBV5-4 TRBD1
TGTGCCATCAGTGCCGGACTAGCGGGTCTCGGAGCCTACGAGCAGTACTTC CAISAGLAGLGAYEQYF 17 once TRBJ2-7 TRBV10-3 TRBD2
TGTGCCAGCAGCCCCACAGGACAGGGCCATGGCTACACCTTC CASSPTGQGHGYTF 14 NA TRBJ1-2 TRBV5-4 TRBD1
TGTGCCAGCAGTCCCAGTCATTCCGGGGAGCTGTTTTTT CASSPSHSGELFF 13 NA TRBJ2-2 TRBV7-6 NA
TGTGCCAGCAGCCCAGGGCTACTAGCGGGAAACACCGGGGAGCTGTTTTTT CASSPGLLAGNTGELFF 17 NA TRBJ2-2 TRBV7-6 TRBD2
TGCAGCGTTTCAGCCTTGAAGGGAAGGGGAGGGACCTACGAGCAGTACTTC CSVSALKGRGGTYEQYF 17 NA TRBJ2-7 TRBV29-1 TRBD2
TGTGCCAGCAGACTCCTAGCGGGAGGCTCCACAGATACGCAGTATTTT CASRLLAGGSTDTQYF 16 once TRBJ2-3 TRBV2 TRBD2
TGTGCCAGTAGTATACAGGGGGCTCCTAGCAATCAGCCCCAGCATTTT CASSIQGAPSNQPQHF 16 once TRBJ1-5 TRBV19 TRBD1
TGTGCCAGCACCCTCGGAAACACCATATATTTT CASTLGNTIYF 11 NA TRBJ1-3 TRBV2 NA
TGTGCCAGCAGTTCCGTCGGACATTCACTCTACGAGCAGTACTTC CASSSVGHSLYEQYF 15 few TRBJ2-7 TRBV28 NA
TGTGCCAGCTACGGACAAGTCCAAGAGACCCAGTACTTC CASYGQVQETQYF 13 NA TRBJ2-5 TRBV2 NA
TGTGCCAGCAGCTTGGGACTAGCGGAAAATGAGCAGTTCTTC CASSLGLAENEQFF 14 NA TRBJ2-1 TRBV5-4 TRBD2
TGTGCCAGCGCGACCTCAGGCGGGAGCGCAGATACGCAGTATTTT CASATSGGSADTQYF 15 NA TRBJ2-3 TRBV5-4 TRBD2
TGTGCCAGCAGCTTTAACAGGGGCGCCTCGTCCGATACGCAGTATTTT CASSFNRGASSDTQYF 16 NA TRBJ2-3 TRBV13 TRBD1
TGTGCCAGCGGGATCCGGGACAGGGGATCCTACGAGCAGTACTTC CASGIRDRGSYEQYF 15 NA TRBJ2-7 TRBV27 TRBD1
TGTGCCTGGAGTGTATTTAGGGGTCTGTCCTACAATGAGCAGTTCTTC CAWSVFRGLSYNEQFF 16 NA TRBJ2-1 TRBV30 NA